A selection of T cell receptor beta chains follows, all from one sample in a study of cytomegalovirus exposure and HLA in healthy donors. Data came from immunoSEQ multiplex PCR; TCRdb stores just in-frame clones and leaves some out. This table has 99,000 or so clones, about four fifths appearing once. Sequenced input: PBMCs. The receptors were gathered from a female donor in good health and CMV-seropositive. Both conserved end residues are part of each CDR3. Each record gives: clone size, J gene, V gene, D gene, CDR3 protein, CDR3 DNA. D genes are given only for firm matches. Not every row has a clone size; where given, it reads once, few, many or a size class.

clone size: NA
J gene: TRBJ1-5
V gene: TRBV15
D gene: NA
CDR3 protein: CATSRETGGQPQHF
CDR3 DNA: TGTGCCACCAGCAGAGAAACAGGCGGTCAGCCCCAGCATTTT

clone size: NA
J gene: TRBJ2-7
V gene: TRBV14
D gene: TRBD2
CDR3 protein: CASSQLAGGPYEQYF
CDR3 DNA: TGTGCCAGCAGCCAATTAGCGGGAGGGCCCTACGAGCAGTACTTC

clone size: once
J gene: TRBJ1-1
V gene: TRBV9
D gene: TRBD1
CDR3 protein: CASSYSGTGNTEAFF
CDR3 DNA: TGTGCCAGCAGCTACTCCGGGACAGGAAACACTGAAGCTTTCTTT

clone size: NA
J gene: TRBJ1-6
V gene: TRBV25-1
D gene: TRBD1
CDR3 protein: CASRRGTGKSPLHF
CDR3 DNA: TGTGCCAGCAGGAGAGGGACAGGGAAATCACCCCTCCACTTT

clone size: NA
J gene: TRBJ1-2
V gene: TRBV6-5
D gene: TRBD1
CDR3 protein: CASRPVTGEGYTF
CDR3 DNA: TGTGCCAGCAGGCCCGTGACAGGGGAGGGCTACACCTTC

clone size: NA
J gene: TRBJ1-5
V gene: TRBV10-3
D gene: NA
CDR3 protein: CAIGVGVQPQHF
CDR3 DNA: TGTGCCATCGGGGTGGGAGTACAGCCCCAGCATTTT

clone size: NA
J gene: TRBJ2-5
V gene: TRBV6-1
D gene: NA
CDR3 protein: CASRSEGMETQYF
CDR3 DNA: TGTGCCAGCAGGTCGGAGGGCATGGAGACCCAGTACTTC

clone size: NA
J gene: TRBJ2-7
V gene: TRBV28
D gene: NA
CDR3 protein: CASSTPYEQYF
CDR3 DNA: TGTGCCAGCAGTACACCCTACGAGCAGTACTTC

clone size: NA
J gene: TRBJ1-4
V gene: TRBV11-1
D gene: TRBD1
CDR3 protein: CASSTQGASEKLFF
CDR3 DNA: TGTGCCAGCAGCACACAGGGGGCGAGTGAAAAACTGTTTTTT

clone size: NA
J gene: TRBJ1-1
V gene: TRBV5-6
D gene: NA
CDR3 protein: CASSLVQGLNTEAFF
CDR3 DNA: TGTGCCAGCAGCTTGGTTCAGGGGCTGAACACTGAAGCTTTCTTT

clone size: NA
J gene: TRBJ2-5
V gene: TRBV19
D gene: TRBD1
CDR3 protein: CASSNTGERGETQYF
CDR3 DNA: TGTGCCAGTAGTAACACAGGGGAGAGAGGAGAGACCCAGTACTTC

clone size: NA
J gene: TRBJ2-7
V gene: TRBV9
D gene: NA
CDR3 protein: CASSRGGISYEQYF
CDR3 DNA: TGTGCCAGCAGCAGGGGGGGAATATCCTACGAGCAGTACTTC

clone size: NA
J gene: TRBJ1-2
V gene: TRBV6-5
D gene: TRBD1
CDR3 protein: CASSYSGRGQGYGYTF
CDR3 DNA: TGTGCCAGCAGTTACTCTGGCAGGGGGCAGGGCTATGGCTACACCTTC

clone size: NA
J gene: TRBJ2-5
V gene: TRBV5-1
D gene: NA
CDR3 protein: CASSLASRTLQETQYF
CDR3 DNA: TGCGCCAGCAGCTTGGCGTCCCGGACTCTGCAAGAGACCCAGTACTTC

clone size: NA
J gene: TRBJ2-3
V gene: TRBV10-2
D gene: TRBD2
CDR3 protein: CASSPGLAGGPLADTQYF
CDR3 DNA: TGCGCCAGCAGCCCGGGACTAGCGGGGGGGCCTTTAGCAGATACGCAGTATTTT

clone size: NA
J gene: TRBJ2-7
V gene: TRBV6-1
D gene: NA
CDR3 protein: CASSPDTSSYEQYF
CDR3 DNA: TGTGCCAGCAGCCCCGACACGAGCTCCTACGAGCAGTACTTC

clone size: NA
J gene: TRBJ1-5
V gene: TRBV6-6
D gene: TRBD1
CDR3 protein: CASRTDREGNQPQHF
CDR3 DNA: TGTGCCAGCAGAACCGACAGGGAGGGCAATCAGCCCCAGCATTTT

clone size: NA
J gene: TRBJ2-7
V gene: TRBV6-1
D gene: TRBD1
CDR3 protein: CASSEALGTGLEQYF
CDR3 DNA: TGTGCCAGCAGTGAAGCGCTTGGGACAGGGCTCGAGCAGTACTTC

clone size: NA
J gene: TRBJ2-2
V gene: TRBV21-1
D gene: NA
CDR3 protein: CASSREPNTGELFF
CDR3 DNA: TGTGCCAGCAGCAGAGAACCGAACACCGGGGAGCTGTTTTTT

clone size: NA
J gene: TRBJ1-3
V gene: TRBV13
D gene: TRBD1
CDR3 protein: CASSLGTAGNTIYF
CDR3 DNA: TGTGCCAGCAGCCTGGGGACAGCTGGAAACACCATATATTTT

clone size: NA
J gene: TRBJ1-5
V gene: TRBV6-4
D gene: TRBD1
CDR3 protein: CASSDEDRVVKEPQHF
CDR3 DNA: TGTGCCAGCAGTGACGAGGACAGGGTTGTGAAGGAGCCCCAGCATTTT

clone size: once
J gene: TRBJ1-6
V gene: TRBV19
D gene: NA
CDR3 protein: CAAWGGVGNSPLHF
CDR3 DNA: TGTGCCGCCTGGGGGGGGGTAGGTAATTCACCCCTCCACTTT

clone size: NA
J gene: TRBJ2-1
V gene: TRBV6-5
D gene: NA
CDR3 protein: CASSYSIGQTNEQFF
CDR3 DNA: TGTGCCAGCAGTTACTCGATAGGACAGACGAATGAGCAGTTCTTC

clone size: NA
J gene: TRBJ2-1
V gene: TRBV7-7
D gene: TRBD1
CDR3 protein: CASSSTGQGSYNEQFF
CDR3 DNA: TGTGCCAGCAGCTCCACGGGACAGGGCTCCTACAATGAGCAGTTCTTC

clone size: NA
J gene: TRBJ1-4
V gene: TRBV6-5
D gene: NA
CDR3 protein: CASSYNRSWGEKLFF
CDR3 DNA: TGTGCCAGCAGTTACAACCGCAGCTGGGGCGAAAAACTGTTTTTT

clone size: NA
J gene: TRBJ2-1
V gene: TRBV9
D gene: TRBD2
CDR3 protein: CASSGGGLAGYNEQFF
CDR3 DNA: TGTGCCAGCAGCGGAGGGGGACTAGCGGGTTACAATGAGCAGTTCTTC

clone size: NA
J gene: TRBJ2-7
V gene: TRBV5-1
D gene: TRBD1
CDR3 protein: CASSAGQGAVEQYF
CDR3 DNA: TGCGCCAGCAGCGCCGGACAGGGGGCTGTTGAGCAGTACTTC

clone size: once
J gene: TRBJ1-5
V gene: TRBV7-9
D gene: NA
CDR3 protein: CASSLGSGQPQHF
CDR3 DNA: TGTGCCAGCAGCTTAGGGTCAGGTCAGCCCCAGCATTTT

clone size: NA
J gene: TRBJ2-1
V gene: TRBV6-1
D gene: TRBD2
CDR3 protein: CASTPLREGLDEQFF
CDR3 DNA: TGTGCCAGCACCCCTCTTCGGGAGGGCCTCGATGAGCAGTTCTTC

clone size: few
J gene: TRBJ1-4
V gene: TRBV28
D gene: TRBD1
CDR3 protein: CASRYSRDRAEKLFF
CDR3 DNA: TGTGCCAGCAGATACAGCCGGGACAGGGCCGAAAAACTGTTTTTT

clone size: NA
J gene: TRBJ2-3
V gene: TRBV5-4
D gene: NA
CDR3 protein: CASSLVGVSTDTQYF
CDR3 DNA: TGTGCCAGCAGCTTGGTAGGGGTAAGCACAGATACGCAGTATTTT

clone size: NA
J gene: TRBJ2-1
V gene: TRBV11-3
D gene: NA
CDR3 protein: CASSGASTGYNEQFF
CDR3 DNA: TGTGCCAGTTCTGGGGCCTCGACAGGTTACAATGAGCAGTTCTTC

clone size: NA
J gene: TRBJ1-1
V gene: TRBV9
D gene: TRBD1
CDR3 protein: CASSVGGGPFNTEAFF
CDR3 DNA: TGTGCCAGCAGCGTAGGAGGGGGCCCTTTCAACACTGAAGCTTTCTTT

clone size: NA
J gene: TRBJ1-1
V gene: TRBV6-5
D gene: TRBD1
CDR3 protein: CASSGQATSAAFF
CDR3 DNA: TGTGCCAGCAGTGGACAGGCTACATCGGCGGCTTTCTTT

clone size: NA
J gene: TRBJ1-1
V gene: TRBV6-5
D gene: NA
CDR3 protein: CASSWTTATSEAFF
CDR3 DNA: TGTGCCAGCAGCTGGACAACGGCCACCAGTGAAGCTTTCTTT

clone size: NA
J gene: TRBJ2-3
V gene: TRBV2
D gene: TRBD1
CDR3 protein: CASTKGTGEADTQYF
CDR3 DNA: TGTGCCAGCACTAAGGGGACAGGGGAGGCAGATACGCAGTATTTT

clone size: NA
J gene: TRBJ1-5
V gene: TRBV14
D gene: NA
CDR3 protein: CASSQTGSNQPQHF
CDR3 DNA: TGTGCCAGCAGCCAAACAGGGAGCAATCAGCCCCAGCATTTT

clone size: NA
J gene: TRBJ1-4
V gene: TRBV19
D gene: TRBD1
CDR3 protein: CASSAPGQPNEKLFF
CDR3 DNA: TGTGCCAGTAGTGCGCCGGGACAGCCTAATGAAAAACTGTTTTTT

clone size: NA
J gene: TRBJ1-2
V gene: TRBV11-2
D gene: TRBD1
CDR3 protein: CASSLGQGGYTF
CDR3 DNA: TGTGCCAGCAGCCTAGGACAGGGCGGCTACACCTTC

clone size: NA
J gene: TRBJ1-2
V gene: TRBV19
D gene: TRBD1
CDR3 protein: CASSNPGTGPWITF
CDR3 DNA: TGTGCCAGTAGCAACCCGGGGACAGGCCCTTGGATCACCTTC